The subject of this entry is one TCR beta chain. Its antigen is as yet unknown. The time point was: newly diagnosed GD, antithyroid drugs for less than 3 months. Generation of the TCR library employed RNA extracted from PBMCs. Assembly of TCR beta libraries relied on iRepertoire HTBI primers together with Arm-PCR of CDR3 regions. TCRdb re-derived calls from the multiplex PCR reads in MiXCR, one entry per CDR3 protein. The profile shows about 530,000 distinct CDR3 sequences, around 16% of them singletons. This record belongs to a study of regulatory T cells in long-lasting Graves disease. For the study at large: Antithyroid drugs had been taken under 3 months by newly diagnosed Graves' patients. Study-wide findings and caveats: Persistent disease preferred TRBV28, TRBJ1-2 and TRBJ2-5.

The CDR3 is 16 amino acids. The ends lost 5 bases at V and 4 bases at J; junction bases unmatched: 11. Germline V lookup: CDR1 SGHTA, CDR2 FQGTGA. The data were also submitted as part of a second study, on T cells in Graves' hyperthyroidism and ophthalmopathy. According to that study: With the HTBI primer set, the TCR CDR3 went through a first round of RT-PCR.

This receptor was taken from a middle-aged woman with Graves disease. Sequencing was performed on peripheral blood mononuclear cells (PBMCs), taken at new diagnosis, from a patient treated with antithyroid drugs. The chain combines TRBV7-3 with TRBJ2-3; 8 positions match TRBD1. The CDR3 protein is CASSRRTGNGADTQYF. For the CDR3, the DNA is TGTGCCAGCAGCAGACGGACAGGGAACGGGGCAGATACGCAGTATTTT. The full variable domain, rest sourced from reference TRBV7-3 and TRBJ2-3, is GAGVSQTPSNKVTEKGKYVELRCDPISGHTALYWYRQSLGQGPEFLIYFQGTGAADDSGLPNDRFFAVRPEGSVSTLKIQRTERGDSAVYLCASSRRTGNGADTQYFGPGTRLTVL.